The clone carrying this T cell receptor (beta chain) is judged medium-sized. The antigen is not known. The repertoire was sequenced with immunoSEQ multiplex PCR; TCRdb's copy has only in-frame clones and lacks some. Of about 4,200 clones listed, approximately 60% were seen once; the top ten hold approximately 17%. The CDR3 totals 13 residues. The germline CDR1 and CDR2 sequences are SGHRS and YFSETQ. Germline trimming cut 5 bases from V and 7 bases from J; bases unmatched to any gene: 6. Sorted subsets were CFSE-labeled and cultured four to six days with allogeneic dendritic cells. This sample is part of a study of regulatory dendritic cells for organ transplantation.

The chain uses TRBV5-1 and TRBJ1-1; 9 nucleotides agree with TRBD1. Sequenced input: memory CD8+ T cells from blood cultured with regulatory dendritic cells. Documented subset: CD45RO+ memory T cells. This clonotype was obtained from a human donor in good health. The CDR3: CASRGQGQNEAFF. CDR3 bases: TGCGCCAGCAGAGGACAGGGGCAAAATGAAGCTTTCTTT.